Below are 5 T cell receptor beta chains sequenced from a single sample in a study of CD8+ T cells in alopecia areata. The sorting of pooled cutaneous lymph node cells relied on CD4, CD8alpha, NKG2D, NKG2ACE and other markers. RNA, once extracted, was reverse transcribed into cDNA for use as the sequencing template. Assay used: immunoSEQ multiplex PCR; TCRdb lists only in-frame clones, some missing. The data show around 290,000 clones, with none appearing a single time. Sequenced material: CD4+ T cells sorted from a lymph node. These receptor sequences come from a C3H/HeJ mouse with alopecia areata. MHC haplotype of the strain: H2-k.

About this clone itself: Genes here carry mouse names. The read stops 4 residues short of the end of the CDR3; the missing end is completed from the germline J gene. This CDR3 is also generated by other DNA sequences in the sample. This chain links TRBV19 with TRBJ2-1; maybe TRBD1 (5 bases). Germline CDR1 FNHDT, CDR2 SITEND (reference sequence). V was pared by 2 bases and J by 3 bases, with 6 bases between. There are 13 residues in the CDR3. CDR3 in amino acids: CASSITGYAEQFF. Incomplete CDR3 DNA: TGTGCCAGCAGTATCACAGGCTATGCT.

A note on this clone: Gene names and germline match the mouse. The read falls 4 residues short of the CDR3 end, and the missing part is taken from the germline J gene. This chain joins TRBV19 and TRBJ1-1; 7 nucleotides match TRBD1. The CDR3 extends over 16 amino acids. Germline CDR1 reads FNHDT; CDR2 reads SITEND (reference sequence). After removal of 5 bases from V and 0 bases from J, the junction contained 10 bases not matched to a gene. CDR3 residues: CASSNPGQHANTEVFF. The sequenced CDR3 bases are TGTGCCAGCAGCAATCCGGGACAGCATGCAAACACA.

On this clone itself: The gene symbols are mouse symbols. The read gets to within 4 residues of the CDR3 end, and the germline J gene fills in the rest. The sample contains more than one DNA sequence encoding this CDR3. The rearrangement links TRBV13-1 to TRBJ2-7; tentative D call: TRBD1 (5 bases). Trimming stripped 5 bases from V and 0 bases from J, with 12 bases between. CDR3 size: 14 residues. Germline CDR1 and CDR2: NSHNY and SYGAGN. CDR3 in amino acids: CASRPRQSSYEQYF. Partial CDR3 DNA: TGTGCCAGCAGGCCCCGACAGAGCTCCTAT.

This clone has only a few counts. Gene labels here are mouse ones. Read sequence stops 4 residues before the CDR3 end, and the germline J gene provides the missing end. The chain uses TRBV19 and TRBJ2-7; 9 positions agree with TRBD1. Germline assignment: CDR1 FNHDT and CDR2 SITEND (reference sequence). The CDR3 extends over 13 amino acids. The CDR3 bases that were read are TGTGCCAGCAGTCGACAGGGGGGAAAT. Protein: CASSRQGGN. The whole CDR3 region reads CASSRQGGNEQYF.

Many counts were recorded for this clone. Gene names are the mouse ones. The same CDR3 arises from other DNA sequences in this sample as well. CDR3 protein: CASSQDREGTGQLYF. The covered CDR3 bases are TGTGCCAGCAGCCAAGACAGGGAGGGCACCGGG. The V gene is TRBV5, the J gene TRBJ2-2, with D tentatively TRBD1 (5 bases). The CDR3 end falls 4 residues outside the read, so it is completed with the germline J gene. V was shortened by 0 bases and J by 4 bases, with 9 bases between the two germline ends. Germline CDR1 and CDR2: LGHNA and YNLKQL (reference sequence). CDR3 length: 15 residues.